What follows describes a single TCR beta chain. The target antigen is unknown. Genomic DNA was the PCR template. A primer set of 30 forward and 13 reverse primers amplified the CDR3. TCRdb reprocessed the multiplex PCR reads with MiXCR, giving one entry per CDR3 protein. The table records about 290,000 distinct CDR3 sequences, 47% of them present only once. This specimen belongs to a study of type 1 and type 2 diabetes patients. This CDR3 is 16 amino acids long. The germline V gene has CDR1 SGHRS and CDR2 YFSETQ. Trimming took 2 bases from V and 0 from J, leaving 13 bases between them. Findings and limits, study-wide: Groups were not age- or gender-matched, which may bias interpretation. Some T1D-only expanded clones might appear in more T2D or control samples.

The specimen sequenced was peripheral blood mononuclear cells (PBMCs). The rearrangement uses TRBV5-1 and TRBJ2-3; D is possibly TRBD2 (5 bases). This TCR was sampled from a man younger than 35 with type 2 diabetes. The CDR3 DNA follows: TGCGCCAGCAGCTTTCGGAGTCGGGGAAGCACAGATACGCAGTATTTT. As protein: CASSFRSRGSTDTQYF. The whole variable domain, filled in from reference TRBV5-1 and TRBJ2-3, reads KAGVTQTPRYLIKTRGQQVTLSCSPISGHRSVSWYQQTPGQGLQFLFEYFSETQRNKGNFPGRFSGRQFSNSRSEMNVSTLELGDSALYLCASSFRSRGSTDTQYFGPGTRLTVL.